One sample yielded the 18 T cell receptor beta chains listed below, sequenced in a study of tumor and adjacent non-tumor tissue in lung cancer. TCRbeta libraries were built with three rounds of nested PCR, modified from ARM-PCR. TCRdb re-derived calls from the multiplex PCR reads in MiXCR, one entry per CDR3 protein. The sample has around 100,000 distinct CDR3 sequences, over 55% seen once. No cell sorting was done before RNA was extracted from the tissue. More than 3 cm separated this lung sample from the edge of the tumor. The specimen was distant non-tumor lung tissue. These receptors were obtained from a man under 40 with non-small cell lung cancer.

In its sample, this clonotype was seen a few times. A clone one base away is much larger, so this may be a read error. The chain combines TRBV7-9 with TRBJ2-5; unclear D gene. The CDR3 sequence is 16 residues long. Looked up from germline, CDR1 is SEHNR and CDR2 is FQNEAQ (reference sequence). CDR3 sequence (DNA): TGTGTCAGCAGACCCGGACCGACCGCCCTGGGAGAGACCCAGTACTTC. It encodes CVSRPGPTALGETQYF.

For this clonotype: The final CDR3 position lacks the conserved phenylalanine or tryptophan, pointing to a likely read error. The chain is built from TRBV20-1 and TRBJ2-3, with D perhaps matching TRBD2 (5 bases). There are 14 residues in the CDR3. Germline V lookup: CDR1 DFQATT, CDR2 SNEGSKA (reference sequence). The CDR3 sequence: CTVSGSDGTDTQYL. CDR3 DNA sequence: TGCACTGTTAGTGGGAGTGACGGCACAGATACGCAGTATCTT.

Only a few counts were recorded for this clonotype. A much larger clone is a single base away; this may be a read error. This rearrangement joins TRBV29-1 to TRBJ2-5, with D uncertain. The CDR3 is made up of 12 amino acids. Germline values: CDR1 SQVTM, CDR2 ANQGSEA. CDR3 in amino acids: CSVGLVQGTQYF. DNA for the CDR3: TGCAGCGTTGGGTTGGTACAAGGGACCCAGTACTTC.

As for this clonotype: This may be a read error: a much more frequent sequence differs by one nucleotide. The missing conserved phenylalanine or tryptophan at the end of this CDR3 makes a read error likely. The limits of the CDR3 on the DNA are not certain, so only TCRdb's listed CDR3 is given. The J gene is TRBJ1-1, the V gene TRBV6-2 or TRBV6-3. The CDR3 spans 12 amino acids, including both terminal residues. CDR1 and CDR2 from the germline V gene are MNHEY and SVGEGT. CDR3: CASGSIKGKLFY.

As regards this clonotype: The junction does not match germline at one end; this may be a read error. CDR3 nucleotide sequence: TGTGCCAGCAGTTACTCGCAGGGGGTCTCAGATATGCAGTATTTT. It is translated as CASSYSQGVSDMQYF. The chain employs TRBV6-5 and TRBJ2-3; TRBD1 matches at 7 bases. CDR3 length equals 15 residues. Germline V CDR1 and CDR2: MNHEY, SVGAGI.

There are many counts of this clonotype. The V and J genes are TRBV12-3 or TRBV12-4 and TRBJ1-5; no clear D gene. This CDR3 has 15 amino acids. Trimming removed 3 bases from V and 0 bases from J, with 9 bases in between. Here the CDR3 reads CASSLEGHSNQPQHF. CDR3 coding DNA: TGTGCCAGCAGTTTGGAAGGGCATAGCAATCAGCCCCAGCATTTT.

A note on this clonotype: At one boundary the junction diverges from the germline segment, which might be a read error. This chain connects TRBV29-1 to TRBJ2-1; 8 bases map to TRBD2. The CDR3 is 14 residues long. From germline, CDR1 is SQVTM and CDR2 ANQGSEA. CDR3: CSVEDSGGWYEQFF. CDR3 DNA sequence: TGCAGCGTTGAGGACAGCGGGGGATGGTATGAGCAATTCTTC.

This clonotype was picked up one time. This could be a read error, since a much larger clone is one nucleotide away. J is TRBJ1-2 and V is TRBV6-5; D is unresolved. CDR1 and CDR2 from the germline V gene are MNHEY and SVGAGI. This CDR3 contains 13 residues. CDR3 sequence reads: CASGYSKSYGYTF. The CDR3 region has the DNA TGTGCCAGCGGTTACTCGAAAAGCTATGGCTACACCTTC.

The rearrangement uses TRBV29-1 and TRBJ1-1; D may be TRBD1 (5 bases). Germline CDR1 is SQVTM and CDR2 is ANQGSEA. This CDR3 region has 14 residues. Trimming took 4 bases from V and 4 from J, leaving 16 bases between them. CDR3 residues: CSVGVSGTSTEAFF. CDR3 coding DNA: TGCAGCGTTGGAGTAAGTGGGACGAGCACTGAAGCTTTCTTT.

In this sample, this clonotype turned up once. One end of the junction does not line up with germline, which may come from a read error. The V gene is TRBV5-4, the J gene TRBJ1-1, with D hard to call. Germline CDR1 reads SGHNT; CDR2 reads YYREEE (reference sequence). This CDR3 spans 14 amino acids. CDR3 sequence (DNA): TGTGTCAGCAGCTTGGTGGGTCAGAACACTGAAGCTTTTTTT. This translates into CVSSLVGQNTEAFF.

This clonotype was seen at least ten times. Germline is not matched at one junction end, which may reflect a read error. In nucleotides, the CDR3 is TGTGCCAGCAGTTTAGGGGGACCGGGGGATTTGAGGGACTTC. Amino acids: CASSLGGPGDLRDF. The chain joins TRBV12-3 or TRBV12-4 to TRBJ2-5; possible D gene TRBD2, 6 bases. The CDR3 totals 14 residues.

To note about this clonotype: Lacking the conserved final phenylalanine or tryptophan, this CDR3 likely reflects a read error. The CDR3 DNA is TGCAGCGCTTCTGGGGGGAACCCTGACTATGGCTACACCGTC. As protein: CSASGGNPDYGYTV. The chain combines TRBV29-1 with TRBJ1-2; D perhaps matches TRBD1 (5 bases). Germline V CDR1 and CDR2: SQVTM, ANQGSEA. CDR3 length: 14 residues. Trimming took off 7 bases at V and 3 bases at J, with 18 bases between the two ends.

The chain has TRBV4-1 and TRBJ2-4; 12 bases fit TRBD1. Germline-derived CDR1 and CDR2 are MGHRA and YSYEKL. This CDR3 has 18 residues. V shed 0 bases, J shed 8 bases, and the junction held 11 bases outside the gene matches. CDR3 sequence: CASSQDHGTGGAGDIQYF. CDR3 DNA: TGCGCCAGCAGCCAAGATCATGGGACAGGGGGCGCAGGGGACATTCAGTACTTC.

Comments on this clonotype: This clone may be a read error of a much larger clone one base away. The chain links TRBV5-6 to TRBJ2-5; D is possibly TRBD2 (5 bases). CDR1 is SGHDT, CDR2 YYEEEE, per germline. The CDR3 loop spans 14 amino acids. The CDR3 sequence: CASSKESTGETQHF. The CDR3 nucleotides are TGTGCCAGCAGCAAAGAAAGTACTGGGGAGACCCAGCACTTC.

A few counts support this clonotype. This chain connects TRBV6-2 or TRBV6-3 to TRBJ1-2; the D gene is possibly TRBD1 (5 bases). The CDR3 is 15 amino acids. Trimming removed 6 bases from V and 3 bases from J, with 17 bases in between. Germline V CDR1 and CDR2: MNHEY, SVGEGT. The CDR3 spells CASRPLGPGDYGYTF. The CDR3 DNA follows: TGTGCCAGCAGACCCCTAGGCCCGGGGGACTATGGCTACACCTTC.

As to this clonotype: The conserved final phenylalanine or tryptophan is absent from the CDR3, which likely points to a read error. V and J are TRBV11-2 and TRBJ2-7, with D possibly TRBD2 on 6 matching bases. The CDR3 length is 16 residues. Germline V gene lookup returns CDR1 SGHAT and CDR2 FQNNGV. The CDR3 DNA reads TGTGCTAGCAGTTTAGAAGAATTGGGGGGAACCTACGAGCAGTACTCC. Its translation is CASSLEELGGTYEQYS.

V is TRBV11-1 and J is TRBJ2-7; 8 nucleotides line up with TRBD1. This CDR3 region has 11 residues. The trim removed 10 bases at V and 12 bases at J, leaving 11 bases unmatched. Germline-derived CDR1 and CDR2 are SGHAT and FQDESV (reference sequence). The DNA of the CDR3 is TGTGCCATTATACCGGACAGGGCCTTGTACTTC. Amino acid sequence: CAIIPDRALYF.

In this sample, this clonotype turned up many times. This chain uses TRBV11-2 with TRBJ2-1; tentatively, D is TRBD1 (5 bases). CDR3 length: 13 residues. CDR1 and CDR2 from the germline V gene are SGHAT and FQNNGV. V was clipped by 5 bases and J by 6 bases, with 11 bases between them. CDR3 sequence (DNA): TGTGCCAGCAGCCCGGGCAGGGTCAATGAGCAGTTCTTC. It is translated as CASSPGRVNEQFF.